This T cell receptor (beta chain) was observed in a study of somatic mutations in cytotoxic T cells in rheumatoid arthritis. Whole-study context: Purity of nearly 100% was reached when some V beta antibody-stained T-cell populations were flow-sorted, including V beta1+ cells sequenced for TCRB.

Deletions cut 0 bases from V and 0 bases from J, with 7 bases between. CDR3 length: 15 amino acids. From germline, CDR1 is SGHDT and CDR2 YYEEEE. Of note for this clone: The antigen is unknown.

Using immunoSEQ multiplex PCR, the repertoire was profiled, and TCRdb retains in-frame clones only, with some absent. The table records about 11,000 clones, under 75% of them present only once. Findings and limits, study-wide: Each of about an eighth of the roughly 65 patients had a largest CD8+ clone that made up more than 20% of CD8+ cells. Measurement of CD8+ T-cell clonality revealed no significant difference between rheumatoid arthritis patients and age-matched healthy controls.

What was sequenced was CD8+ T cells sorted from blood. This TCR was recovered from a woman aged 40 to 50 in good health. The rearrangement uses TRBV5-6 and TRBJ2-1; no reliable D call. CDR3 DNA: TGTGCCAGCAGCTTGGCGTCTTACTCCTACAATGAGCAGTTCTTC. This encodes CASSLASYSYNEQFF. The whole variable domain, filled in from reference TRBV5-6 and TRBJ2-1, reads DAGVTQSPTHLIKTRGQQVTLRCSPKSGHDTVSWYQQALGQGPQFIFQYYEEEERQRGNFPDRFSGHQFPNYSSELNVNALLLGDSALYLCASSLASYSYNEQFFGPGTRLTVL.